These T cell receptor beta chains were read from a single sample in a study of T cell changes during pregnancy in multiple sclerosis. Method: immunoSEQ multiplex PCR; TCRdb's copy keeps in-frame clones and lacks some. The sample holds 45,000 to 55,000 clones, about 90% seen once. The input for sequencing was CD4+ T cells from peripheral blood mononuclear cells, taken after pregnancy. The receptors come from a female donor in good health, enrolled as a control in a pregnancy study. Each CDR3 is given with its conserved first and last residue. Each record gives: V gene, clone size, D gene, J gene, CDR3 protein, CDR3 DNA. The D gene is left open where the match is weak. The size entry is marked missing in some rows and otherwise reads once, few, many or a size class.

TRBV7-7	once	TRBD2	TRBJ2-3	CASSLAGSDTQYF	TGTGCTAGCAGCTTAGCGGGTAGCGATACGCAGTATTTT
TRBV5-6	.	.	TRBJ1-6	CASSWRSGNRRNSPLHF	TGTGCCAGCAGCTGGAGATCAGGGAATAGACGTAATTCACCCCTCCACTTT
TRBV10-3	.	TRBD1	TRBJ1-2	CAISVEGAYGYTF	TGTGCCATCAGTGTCGAGGGGGCCTATGGCTACACCTTC
TRBV6-4	.	TRBD2	TRBJ2-1	CASRTSGGTGYNEQFF	TGTGCCAGCAGAACTAGCGGGGGGACCGGCTACAATGAGCAGTTCTTC
TRBV7-9	.	TRBD1	TRBJ2-1	CASSLARGQGVNEQFF	TGTGCCAGCAGCTTAGCAAGAGGACAGGGGGTAAATGAGCAGTTCTTC
TRBV7-2	.	.	TRBJ2-4	CASSLVFEDIQYF	TGTGCCAGCAGCTTAGTCTTCGAGGACATTCAGTACTTC
TRBV29-1	.	TRBD1	TRBJ1-1	CSARGTGNTEAFF	TGCAGCGCCCGAGGGACAGGGAACACTGAAGCTTTCTTT
TRBV6-6	.	TRBD1	TRBJ1-2	CASSQGDYGYTF	TGTGCCAGCAGCCAGGGGGACTATGGCTACACCTTC
TRBV30	.	.	TRBJ2-7	CAWSVNNLDEQYF	TGTGCCTGGAGTGTCAACAATTTGGACGAGCAGTACTTC
TRBV6-5	.	TRBD2	TRBJ2-7	CASSTRGAGSYEQYF	TGTGCCAGCAGTACGCGGGGGGCGGGATCCTACGAGCAGTACTTC
TRBV11-3	.	.	TRBJ2-7	CASSFISGRGTYEQYF	TGTGCCAGCAGCTTCATATCAGGGCGCGGTACCTACGAGCAGTACTTC
TRBV15	.	.	TRBJ1-2	CATSRGTGRGNYGYTF	TGTGCCACCAGCCGAGGGACCGGGAGGGGAAACTATGGCTACACCTTC
TRBV19	.	.	TRBJ1-6	CASSTDRSPLHF	TGTGCCAGTAGTACGGACAGATCACCCCTCCACTTT
TRBV5-6	.	TRBD2	TRBJ2-3	CASRAGLAGRADTQYF	TGTGCCAGCAGGGCCGGACTAGCGGGGCGGGCAGATACGCAGTATTTT
TRBV28	.	TRBD1	TRBJ2-7	CASKRTGSYEQYF	TGTGCCAGCAAACGGACAGGCTCCTACGAGCAGTACTTC
TRBV9	.	.	TRBJ2-5	CASSVGLTETQYF	TGTGCCAGCAGCGTAGGACTGACGGAGACCCAGTACTTC
TRBV18	.	TRBD1	TRBJ1-1	CASSPGQGRAFF	TGTGCCAGCTCACCGGGACAGGGAAGAGCTTTCTTT
TRBV4-1	.	.	TRBJ2-1	CASSQPLRGSYNEQFF	TGCGCCAGCAGCCAACCCCTTAGGGGCTCCTACAATGAGCAGTTCTTC
TRBV6-5	.	TRBD1	TRBJ2-1	CASSYTGGSSYNEQFF	TGTGCCAGCAGTTACACAGGGGGGAGCTCCTACAATGAGCAGTTCTTC
TRBV28	.	.	TRBJ1-2	CASRFSGQPYGYTF	TGTGCCAGCCGCTTCAGTGGGCAGCCCTATGGCTACACCTTC
TRBV19	.	TRBD1	TRBJ1-1	CASMRDRVSEAFF	TGTGCCAGTATGCGGGACAGGGTAAGTGAAGCTTTCTTT
TRBV5-6	.	.	TRBJ2-3	CASSLGGTDTQYF	TGTGCCAGCAGCTTGGGCGGCACAGATACGCAGTATTTT
TRBV7-9	.	TRBD2	TRBJ2-3	CASSLSGGPASTDTQYF	TGTGCCAGCAGCTTGAGCGGGGGGCCAGCTAGCACAGATACGCAGTATTTT
TRBV29-1	.	.	TRBJ1-1	CSVVVTANTEAFF	TGCAGCGTTGTCGTTACAGCCAACACTGAAGCTTTCTTT
TRBV5-4	.	.	TRBJ2-1	CASSLVSIDNENNEQFF	TGTGCCAGCAGCCTTGTTAGTATAGACAACGAAAACAATGAGCAGTTCTTC
TRBV2	few	.	TRBJ1-2	CASSVDSNYGYTF	TGTGCCAGCAGCGTCGACTCGAACTATGGCTACACCTTC
TRBV29-1	.	TRBD2	TRBJ2-7	CSVVSLAGRYEQYF	TGCAGCGTTGTAAGTCTAGCGGGCCGCTACGAGCAGTACTTC